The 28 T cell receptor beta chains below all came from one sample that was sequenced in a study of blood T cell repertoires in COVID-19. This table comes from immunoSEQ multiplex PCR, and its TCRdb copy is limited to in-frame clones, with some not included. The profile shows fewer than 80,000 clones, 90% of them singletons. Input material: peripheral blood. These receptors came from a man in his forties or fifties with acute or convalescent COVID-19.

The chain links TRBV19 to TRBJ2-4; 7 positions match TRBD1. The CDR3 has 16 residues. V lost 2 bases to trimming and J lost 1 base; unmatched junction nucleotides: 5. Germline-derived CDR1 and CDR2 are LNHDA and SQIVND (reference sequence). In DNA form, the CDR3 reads TGTGCCAGTAGTATAAAGACAGGGTGGGCCAAAAACATTCAGTACTTC. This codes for CASSIKTGWAKNIQYF.

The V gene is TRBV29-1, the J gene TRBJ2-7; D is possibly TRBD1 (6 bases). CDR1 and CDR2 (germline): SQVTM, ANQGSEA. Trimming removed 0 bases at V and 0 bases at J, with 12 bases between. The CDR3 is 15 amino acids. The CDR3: CSVEDNRDTSYEQYF. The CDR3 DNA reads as TGCAGCGTTGAAGATAACCGGGACACCTCCTACGAGCAGTACTTC.

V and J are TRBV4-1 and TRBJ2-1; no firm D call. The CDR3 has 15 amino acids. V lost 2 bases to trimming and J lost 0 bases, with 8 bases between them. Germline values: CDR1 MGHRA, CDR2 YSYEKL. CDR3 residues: CASSQFASSYNEQFF. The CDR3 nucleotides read TGCGCCAGCAGCCAATTCGCGAGCTCCTACAATGAGCAGTTCTTC.

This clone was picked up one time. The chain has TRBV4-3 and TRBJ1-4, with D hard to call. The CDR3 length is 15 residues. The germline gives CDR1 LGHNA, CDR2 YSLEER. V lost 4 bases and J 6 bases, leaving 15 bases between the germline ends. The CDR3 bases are TGCGCCAGCAGCCTTGTCTTGGGAGTTTATGAAAAACTGTTTTTT. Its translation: CASSLVLGVYEKLFF.

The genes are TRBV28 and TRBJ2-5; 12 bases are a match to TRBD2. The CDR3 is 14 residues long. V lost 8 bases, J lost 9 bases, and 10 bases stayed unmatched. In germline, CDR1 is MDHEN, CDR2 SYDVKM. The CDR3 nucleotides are TGTGCCAGCGTGACTAGCGGGAGTACAGGGGCCCAGTACTTC. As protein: CASVTSGSTGAQYF.

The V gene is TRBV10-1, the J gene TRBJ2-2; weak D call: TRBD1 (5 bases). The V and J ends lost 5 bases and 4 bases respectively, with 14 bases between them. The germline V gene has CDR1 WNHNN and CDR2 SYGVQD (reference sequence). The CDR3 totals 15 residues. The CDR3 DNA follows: TGCGCCAGCAGTTCGACAGTCTCGGGCACCGGGGAGCTGTTTTTT. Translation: CASSSTVSGTGELFF.

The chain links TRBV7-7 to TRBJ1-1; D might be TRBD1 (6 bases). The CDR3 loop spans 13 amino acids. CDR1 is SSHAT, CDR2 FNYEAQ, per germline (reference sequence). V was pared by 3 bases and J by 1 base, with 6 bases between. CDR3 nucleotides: TGTGCCAGCAGCTTGGACAGGAACACTGAAGCTTTCTTT. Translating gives CASSLDRNTEAFF.

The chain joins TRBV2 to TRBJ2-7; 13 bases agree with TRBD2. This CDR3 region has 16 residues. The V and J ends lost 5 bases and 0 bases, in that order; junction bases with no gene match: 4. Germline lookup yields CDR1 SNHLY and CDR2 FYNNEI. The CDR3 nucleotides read TGTGCCAGCAGTCCGGGACTAGCGGGGTTCTCCTACGAGCAGTACTTC. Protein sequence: CASSPGLAGFSYEQYF.

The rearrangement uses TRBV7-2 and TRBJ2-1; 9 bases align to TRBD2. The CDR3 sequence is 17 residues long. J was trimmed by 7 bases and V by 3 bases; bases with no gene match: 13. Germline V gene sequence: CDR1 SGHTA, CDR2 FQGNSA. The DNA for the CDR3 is TGTGCCAGCAGCTTGTTAGCGGGAGACCCGCCCGGAAATGAGCAGTTCTTC. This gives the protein CASSLLAGDPPGNEQFF.

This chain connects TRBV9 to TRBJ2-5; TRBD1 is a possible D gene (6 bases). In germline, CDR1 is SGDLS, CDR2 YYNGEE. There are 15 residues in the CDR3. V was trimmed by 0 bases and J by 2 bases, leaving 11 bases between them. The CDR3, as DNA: TGTGCCAGCAGCGTAGGGGCGACAGGACAAGAGACCCAGTACTTC. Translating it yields CASSVGATGQETQYF.

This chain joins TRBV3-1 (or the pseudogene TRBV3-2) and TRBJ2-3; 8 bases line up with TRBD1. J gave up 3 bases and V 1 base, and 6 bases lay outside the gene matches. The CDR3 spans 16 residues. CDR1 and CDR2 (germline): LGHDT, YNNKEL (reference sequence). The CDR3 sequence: CASSQVARGRTDTQYF. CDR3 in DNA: TGTGCCAGCAGCCAAGTGGCCAGGGGGCGAACAGATACGCAGTATTTT.

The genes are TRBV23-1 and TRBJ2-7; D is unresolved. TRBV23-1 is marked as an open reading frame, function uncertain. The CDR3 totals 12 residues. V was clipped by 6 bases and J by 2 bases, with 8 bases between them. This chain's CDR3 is CASRAVPYEQYF. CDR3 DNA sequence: TGCGCCAGCAGGGCAGTCCCCTACGAGCAGTACTTC.

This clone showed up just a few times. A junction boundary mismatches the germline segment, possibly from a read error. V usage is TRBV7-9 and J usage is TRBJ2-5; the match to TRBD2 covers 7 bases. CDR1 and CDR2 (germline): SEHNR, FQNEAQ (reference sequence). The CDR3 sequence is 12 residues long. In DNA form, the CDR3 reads TGTGCCAGCAGCCCCCCCGGCGGGAGCGCCAACTTC. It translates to CASSPPGGSANF.

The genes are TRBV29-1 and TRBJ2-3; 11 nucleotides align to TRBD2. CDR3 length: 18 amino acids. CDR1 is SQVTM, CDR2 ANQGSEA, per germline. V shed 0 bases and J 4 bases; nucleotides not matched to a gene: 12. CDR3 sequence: CSVEENKLAGVGADTQYF. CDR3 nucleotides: TGCAGCGTTGAAGAGAATAAACTAGCGGGAGTGGGGGCAGATACGCAGTATTTT.

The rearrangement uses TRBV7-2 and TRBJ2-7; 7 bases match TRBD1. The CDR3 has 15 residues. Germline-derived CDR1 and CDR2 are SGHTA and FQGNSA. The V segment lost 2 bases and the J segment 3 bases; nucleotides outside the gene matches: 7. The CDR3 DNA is TGTGCCAGCAGCTTAAGGGGACAGCGTTTCTACGAGCAGTACTTC. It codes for CASSLRGQRFYEQYF.

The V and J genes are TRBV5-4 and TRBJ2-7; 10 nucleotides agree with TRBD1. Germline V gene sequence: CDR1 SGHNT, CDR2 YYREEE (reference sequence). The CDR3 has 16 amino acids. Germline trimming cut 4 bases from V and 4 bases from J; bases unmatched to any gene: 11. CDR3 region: CASSPLRTGGSYEQYF. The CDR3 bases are TGTGCCAGCAGCCCGCTGAGGACAGGGGGTTCGTACGAGCAGTACTTC.

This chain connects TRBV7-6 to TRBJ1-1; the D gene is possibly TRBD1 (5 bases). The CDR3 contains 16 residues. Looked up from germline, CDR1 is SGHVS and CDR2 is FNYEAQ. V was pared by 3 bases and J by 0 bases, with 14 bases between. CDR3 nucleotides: TGTGCCAGCAGCTTGGTGTCAGGGTGGCTGAACACTGAAGCTTTCTTT. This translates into CASSLVSGWLNTEAFF. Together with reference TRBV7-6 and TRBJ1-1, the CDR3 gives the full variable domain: GAGVSQSPRYKVTKRGQDVALRCDPISGHVSLYWYRQALGQGPEFLTYFNYEAQQDKSGLPNDRFSAERPEGSISTLTIQRTEQRDSAMYRCASSLVSGWLNTEAFFGQGTRLTVV.

CDR3 DNA sequence: TGTGCCAGCAGCCCCCGTCAAGGGGGCGAATTCATGAGAGGCTACACCTTC. As protein: CASSPRQGGEFMRGYTF. The chain carries TRBV9 and TRBJ1-2; 7 nucleotides match TRBD1. The CDR3 covers 17 residues. The trim removed 4 bases at V and 8 bases at J, leaving 20 bases unmatched. Germline V gene lookup returns CDR1 SGDLS and CDR2 YYNGEE.

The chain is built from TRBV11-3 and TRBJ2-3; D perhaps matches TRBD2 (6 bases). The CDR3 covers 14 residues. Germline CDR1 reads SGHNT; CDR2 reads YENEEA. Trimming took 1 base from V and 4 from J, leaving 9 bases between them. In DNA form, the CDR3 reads TGTGCCAGCAGCTTAGCGGGAGCTTCAGATACGCAGTATTTT. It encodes CASSLAGASDTQYF.

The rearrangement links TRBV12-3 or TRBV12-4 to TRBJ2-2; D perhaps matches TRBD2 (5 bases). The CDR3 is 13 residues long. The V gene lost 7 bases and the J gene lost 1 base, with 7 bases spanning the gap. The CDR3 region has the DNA TGTGCCAGCATCCGGGGGAACACCGGGGAGCTGTTTTTT. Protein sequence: CASIRGNTGELFF.

CDR3 in DNA: TGTGCCAGCAGTGCTCGGGACGGACGGAGGGGCAATCAGCCCCAGCATTTT. It specifies CASSARDGRRGNQPQHF. J is TRBJ1-5 and V is TRBV27, with a possible D match to TRBD1 (5 bases). The CDR3 is 17 amino acids. The V gene's germline CDR1 is MNHEY and CDR2 SMNVEV (reference sequence). The germline V and J ends were trimmed by 5 bases and 2 bases, with 19 bases remaining between them.

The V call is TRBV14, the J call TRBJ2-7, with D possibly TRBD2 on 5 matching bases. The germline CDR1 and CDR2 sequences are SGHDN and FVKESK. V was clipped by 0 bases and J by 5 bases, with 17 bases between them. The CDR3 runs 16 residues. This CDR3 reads CASSQEAGQRRDEQYF. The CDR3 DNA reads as TGTGCCAGCAGCCAAGAAGCCGGGCAGCGGCGGGACGAGCAGTACTTC. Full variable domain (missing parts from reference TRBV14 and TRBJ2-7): EAGVTQFPSHSVIEKGQTVTLRCDPISGHDNLYWYRRVMGKEIKFLLHFVKESKQDESGMPNNRFLAERTGGTYSTLKVQPAELEDSGVYFCASSQEAGQRRDEQYFGPGTRLTVT.

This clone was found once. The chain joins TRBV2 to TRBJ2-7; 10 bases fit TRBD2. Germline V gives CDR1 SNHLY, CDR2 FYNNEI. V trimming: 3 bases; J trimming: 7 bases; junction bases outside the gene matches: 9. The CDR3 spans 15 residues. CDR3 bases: TGTGCCAGCAGTGACGGAGCTAGCGGGAGAGTTGAGCAGTACTTC. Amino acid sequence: CASSDGASGRVEQYF.

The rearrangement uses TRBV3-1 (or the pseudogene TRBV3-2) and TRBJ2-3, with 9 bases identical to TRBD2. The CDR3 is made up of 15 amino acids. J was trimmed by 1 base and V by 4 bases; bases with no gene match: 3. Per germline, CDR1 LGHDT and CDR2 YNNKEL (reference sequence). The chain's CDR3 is CASSPRGGGTDTQYF. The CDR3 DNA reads TGTGCCAGCAGCCCCCGCGGGGGGGGCACAGATACGCAGTATTTT.

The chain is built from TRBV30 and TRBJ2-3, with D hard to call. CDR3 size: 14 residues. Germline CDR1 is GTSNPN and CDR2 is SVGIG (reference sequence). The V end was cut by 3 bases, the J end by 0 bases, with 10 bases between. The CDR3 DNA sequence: TGTGCCTGGAGCATTCGACACAGCACAGATACGCAGTATTTT. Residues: CAWSIRHSTDTQYF.

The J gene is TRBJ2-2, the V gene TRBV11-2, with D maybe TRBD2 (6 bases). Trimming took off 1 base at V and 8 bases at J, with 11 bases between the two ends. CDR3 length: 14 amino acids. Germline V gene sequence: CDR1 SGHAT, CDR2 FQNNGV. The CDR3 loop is CASSLAGTLGELFF. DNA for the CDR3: TGTGCCAGCAGCTTAGCCGGGACTCTAGGGGAGCTGTTTTTT.

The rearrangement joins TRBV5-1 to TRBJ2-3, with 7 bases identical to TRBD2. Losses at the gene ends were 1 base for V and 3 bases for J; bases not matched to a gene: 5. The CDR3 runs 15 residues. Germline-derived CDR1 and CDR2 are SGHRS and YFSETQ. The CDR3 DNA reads TGCGCCAGCAGCTTGTATGGCGGGAGTACAGATACGCAGTATTTT. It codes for CASSLYGGSTDTQYF.

DNA of the CDR3: TGTGCCACCAGTGATTTGGCTAGCGGGAGGGCAACAGATACGCAGTATTTT. Residues: CATSDLASGRATDTQYF. The chain is built from TRBV24-1 and TRBJ2-3, with 12 bases matching TRBD2. Per the germline V gene, CDR1 is KGHDR and CDR2 is SFDVKD. CDR3 size: 17 residues. V was clipped by 0 bases and J by 3 bases; unmatched bases: 3.